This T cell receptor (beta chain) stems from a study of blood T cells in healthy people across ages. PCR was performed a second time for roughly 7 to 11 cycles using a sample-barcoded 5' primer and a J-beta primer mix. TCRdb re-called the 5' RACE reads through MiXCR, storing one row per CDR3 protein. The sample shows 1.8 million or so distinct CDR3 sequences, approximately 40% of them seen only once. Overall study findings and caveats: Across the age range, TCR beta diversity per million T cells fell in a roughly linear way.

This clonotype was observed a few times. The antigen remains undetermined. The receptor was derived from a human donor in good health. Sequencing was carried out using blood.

DNA for the CDR3: TGTGCCAGCGGCCTGTATAGCAATCAGCCCCAGCATTTT. This gives the protein CASGLYSNQPQHF. The V call is TRBV27, the J call TRBJ1-5, with D hard to call. This CDR3 region has 13 residues. The germline V gene encodes CDR1 MNHEY and CDR2 SMNVEV (reference sequence). V was trimmed by 8 bases and J by 0 bases, leaving 8 bases between them.